This T cell receptor beta chain stems from a study of read filtering for tumor transcriptome and immune sequencing. Overall study: Mean patient age was roughly 61 years, range roughly 40 to 85; approximately 18 male, 14 to 15 female. After DNase treatment, RNA was made into whole-transcriptome libraries. Study-wide results and limits: Dropping single-read clonotypes raised IR-seq and RNA-seq shared-clonotype correlation.

This CDR3 spans 14 amino acids. J lost 8 bases, V lost 7 bases, and 11 bases had no gene match. Germline CDR1 reads SQVTM; CDR2 reads ANQGSEA. In this sample, this clonotype turned up many times. Its specificity is unknown. From 300 to 450 ng of RNA, a library with molecular barcoded alpha/delta and beta/gamma adaptors was made. TCRdb re-analysed the reads in MiXCR, keeping a single row per CDR3 protein. Here the sample spans approximately 150,000 distinct CDR3 sequences, roughly 13% being singletons. The chain has TRBV29-1 and TRBJ1-4; 9 bases line up with TRBD1. The source of this sequence is a donor at least 40 years old with multiple myeloma. The specimen sequenced was a population of CD138-negative cells sorted from bone marrow. The CDR3 DNA reads as TGCAGCGCCGTGACAGGGGGTGGTAGCGAAAAACTGTTTTTT. It codes for CSAVTGGGSEKLFF.